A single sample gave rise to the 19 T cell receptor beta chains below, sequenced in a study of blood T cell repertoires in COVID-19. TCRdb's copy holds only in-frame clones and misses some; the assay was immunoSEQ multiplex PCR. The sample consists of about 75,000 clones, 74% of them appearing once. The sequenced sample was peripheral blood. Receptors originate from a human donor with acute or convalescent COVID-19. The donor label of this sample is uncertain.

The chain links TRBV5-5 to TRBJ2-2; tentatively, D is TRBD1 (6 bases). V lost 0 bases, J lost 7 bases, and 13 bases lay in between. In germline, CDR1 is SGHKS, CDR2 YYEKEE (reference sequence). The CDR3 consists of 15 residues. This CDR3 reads CASSLEQGVNGELFF. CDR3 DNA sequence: TGTGCCAGCAGCTTGGAACAGGGAGTAAACGGGGAGCTGTTTTTT.

The CDR3 DNA is TGTGCCAGCAGCTCCGGGACAGTTAATTCGGGGCAGTACTTC. Protein sequence: CASSSGTVNSGQYF. The chain is built from TRBV7-2 and TRBJ2-7, with 7 bases aligning to TRBD1. Germline V gene data show CDR1 as SGHTA and CDR2 as FQGNSA. CDR3 length equals 14 residues. V dropped 4 bases and J dropped 9; count of bases not matched to a gene: 12.

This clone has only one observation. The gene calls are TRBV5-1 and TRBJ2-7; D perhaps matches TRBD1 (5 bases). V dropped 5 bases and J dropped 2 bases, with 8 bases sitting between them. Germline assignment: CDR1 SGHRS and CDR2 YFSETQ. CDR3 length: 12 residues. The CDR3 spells CASSSGTYEQYF. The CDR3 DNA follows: TGCGCCAGCAGTTCAGGGACCTACGAGCAGTACTTC.

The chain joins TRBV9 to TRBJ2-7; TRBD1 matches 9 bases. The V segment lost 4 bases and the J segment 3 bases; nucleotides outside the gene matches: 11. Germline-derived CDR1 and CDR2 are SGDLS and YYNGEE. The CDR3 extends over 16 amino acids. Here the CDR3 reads CASSPQGGQGFYEQYF. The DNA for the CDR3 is TGTGCCAGCAGCCCCCAGGGGGGACAGGGATTCTACGAGCAGTACTTC.

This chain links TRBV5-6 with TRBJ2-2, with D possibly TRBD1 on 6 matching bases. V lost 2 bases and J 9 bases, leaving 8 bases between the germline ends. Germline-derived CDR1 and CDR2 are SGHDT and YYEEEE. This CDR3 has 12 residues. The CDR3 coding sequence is TGTGCCAGCAGCTTTTGGGACAGGGAGCTGTTTTTT. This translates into CASSFWDRELFF.

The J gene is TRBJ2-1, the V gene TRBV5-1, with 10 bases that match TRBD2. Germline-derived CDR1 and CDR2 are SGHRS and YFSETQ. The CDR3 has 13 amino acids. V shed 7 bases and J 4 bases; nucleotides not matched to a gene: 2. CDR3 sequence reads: CASSGLAYNEQFF. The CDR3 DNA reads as TGCGCCAGCTCGGGACTAGCGTACAATGAGCAGTTCTTC.

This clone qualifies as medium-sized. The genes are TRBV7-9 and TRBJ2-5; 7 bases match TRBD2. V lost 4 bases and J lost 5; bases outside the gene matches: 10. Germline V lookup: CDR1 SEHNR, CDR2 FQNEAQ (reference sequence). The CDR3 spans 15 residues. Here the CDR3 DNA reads TGTGCCAGCAGCTCTATCGGCGGGAGTGGGGAGACCCAGTACTTC. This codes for CASSSIGGSGETQYF.

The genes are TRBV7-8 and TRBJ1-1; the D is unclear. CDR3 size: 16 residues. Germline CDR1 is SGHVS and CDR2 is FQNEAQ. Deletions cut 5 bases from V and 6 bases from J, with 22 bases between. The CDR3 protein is CASSPGWRGAHAEAFF. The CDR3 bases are TGTGCCAGCAGCCCAGGCTGGCGGGGAGCCCATGCTGAAGCTTTCTTT.

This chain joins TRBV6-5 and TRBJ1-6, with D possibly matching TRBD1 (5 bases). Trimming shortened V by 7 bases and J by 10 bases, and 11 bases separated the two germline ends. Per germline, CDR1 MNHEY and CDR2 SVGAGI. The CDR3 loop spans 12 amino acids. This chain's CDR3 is CASTQGSSPLHF. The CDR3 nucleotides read TGTGCCAGCACCCAGGGAAGCTCACCCCTCCACTTT.

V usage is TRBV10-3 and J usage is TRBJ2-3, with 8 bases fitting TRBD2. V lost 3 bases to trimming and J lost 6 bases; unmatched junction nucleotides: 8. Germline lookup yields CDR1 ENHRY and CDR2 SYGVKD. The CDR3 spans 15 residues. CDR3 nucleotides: TGTGCCATCAGTGACCCTTGGCGGGGGGCCGATACGCAGTATTTT. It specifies CAISDPWRGADTQYF.

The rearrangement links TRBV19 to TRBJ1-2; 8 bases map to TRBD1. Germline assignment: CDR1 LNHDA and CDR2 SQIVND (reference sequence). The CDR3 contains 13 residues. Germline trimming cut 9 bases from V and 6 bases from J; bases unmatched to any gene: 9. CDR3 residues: CASKSGGEDGYTF. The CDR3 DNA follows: TGTGCCAGCAAATCAGGGGGCGAGGATGGCTACACCTTC. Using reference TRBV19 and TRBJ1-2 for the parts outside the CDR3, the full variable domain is DGGITQSPKYLFRKEGQNVTLSCEQNLNHDAMYWYRQDPGQGLRLIYYSQIVNDFQKGDIAEGYSVSREKKESFPLTVTSAQKNPTAFYLCASKSGGEDGYTFGSGTRLTVV.

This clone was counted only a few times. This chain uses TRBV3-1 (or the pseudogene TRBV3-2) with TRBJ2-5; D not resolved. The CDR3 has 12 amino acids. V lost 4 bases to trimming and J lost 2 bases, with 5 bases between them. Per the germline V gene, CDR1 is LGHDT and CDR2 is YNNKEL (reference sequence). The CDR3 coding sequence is TGTGCCAGCAGCCCTTTGCAAGAGACCCAGTACTTC. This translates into CASSPLQETQYF.

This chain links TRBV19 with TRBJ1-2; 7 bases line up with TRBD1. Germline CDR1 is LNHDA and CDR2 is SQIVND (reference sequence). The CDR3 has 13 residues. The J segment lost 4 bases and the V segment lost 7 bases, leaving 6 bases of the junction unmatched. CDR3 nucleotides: TGTGCCAGTACCACGGGACAGCTCTATGGCTACACCTTC. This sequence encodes CASTTGQLYGYTF.

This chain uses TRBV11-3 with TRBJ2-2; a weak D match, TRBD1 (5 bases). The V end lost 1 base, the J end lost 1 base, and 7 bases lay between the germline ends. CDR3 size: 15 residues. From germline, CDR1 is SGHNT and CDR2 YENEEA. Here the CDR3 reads CASSLGRENTGELFF. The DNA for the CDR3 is TGTGCCAGCAGCTTAGGCAGGGAGAACACCGGGGAGCTGTTTTTT.

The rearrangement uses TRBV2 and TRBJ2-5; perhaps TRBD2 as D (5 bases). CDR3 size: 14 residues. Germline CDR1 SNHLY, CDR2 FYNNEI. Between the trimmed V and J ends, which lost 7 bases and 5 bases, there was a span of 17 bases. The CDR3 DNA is TGTGCCAGCACTTCCCTAGCAATCGGGGAGACCCAGTACTTC. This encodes CASTSLAIGETQYF.

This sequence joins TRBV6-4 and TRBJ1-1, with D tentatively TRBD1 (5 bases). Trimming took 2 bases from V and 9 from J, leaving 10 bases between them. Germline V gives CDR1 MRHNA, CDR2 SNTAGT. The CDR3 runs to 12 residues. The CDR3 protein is CASSDNGHKAFF. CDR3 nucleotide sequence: TGTGCCAGCAGTGACAACGGACACAAAGCTTTCTTT.

This CDR3 reads CASSLRDSPSGNTIYF. Written as DNA, the CDR3 is TGTGCCAGCAGCCTCCGGGACAGTCCCTCTGGAAACACCATATATTTT. The V call is TRBV7-9, the J call TRBJ1-3; 7 nucleotides align to TRBD1. Germline trimming cut 5 bases from V and 0 bases from J; bases unmatched to any gene: 7. The germline V gene has CDR1 SEHNR and CDR2 FQNEAQ (reference sequence). This CDR3 contains 16 residues.

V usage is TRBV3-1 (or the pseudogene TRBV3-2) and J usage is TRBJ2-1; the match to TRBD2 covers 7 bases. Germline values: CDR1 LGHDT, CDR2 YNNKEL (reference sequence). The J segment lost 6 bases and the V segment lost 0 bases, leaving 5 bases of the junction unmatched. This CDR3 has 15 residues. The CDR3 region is CASSQDGRWGNEQFF. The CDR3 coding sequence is TGTGCCAGCAGCCAAGACGGGAGGTGGGGCAATGAGCAGTTCTTC.

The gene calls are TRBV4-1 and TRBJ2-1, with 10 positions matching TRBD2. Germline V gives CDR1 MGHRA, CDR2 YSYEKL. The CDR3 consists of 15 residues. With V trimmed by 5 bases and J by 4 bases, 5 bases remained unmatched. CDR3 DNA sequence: TGCGCCAGCAGCGACGCACTAGCGGGGTACAATGAGCAGTTCTTC. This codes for CASSDALAGYNEQFF.